Included here is one T cell receptor beta chain sequence, with context. Data came from immunoSEQ multiplex PCR; TCRdb stores just in-frame clones and leaves some out. Here the sample spans 390,000 or so clones, 75% to 90% being singletons. The CDR3 is 16 amino acids. Germline lookup yields CDR1 SGDLS and CDR2 YYNGEE. Germline trimming cut 2 bases from V and 10 bases from J; bases unmatched to any gene: 8. This sample stems from a study of blood T cell repertoires in COVID-19. Study context: The United States, Italy and Spain provided the acute and convalescent COVID-19 samples.

Donors were grouped by their self-reported clinical history. Recovery among Cohort 3 donors was established by two negative PCRs, clearance, or symptom resolution. The chain recombines TRBV9 with TRBJ2-1; 14 bases match TRBD2. The sequence was collected from a man aged 18 to 29 who had recovered from COVID-19. Sequencing was performed on PBMCs or T cells enriched from blood (not recorded which). The CDR3 sequence: CASSVAPTSGRGEQFF. The CDR3 DNA follows: TGTGCCAGCAGCGTGGCTCCGACTAGCGGGAGGGGAGAGCAGTTCTTC.